This TCR beta chain originates from a study of T cell responses to AZD1222 COVID-19 vaccine. Study details: Timing groups of about 4 and about 12 weeks for second doses were pooled.

Assay: immunoSEQ multiplex PCR; the TCRdb copy retains only in-frame clones and omits some. Seen here are around 120,000 clones, roughly 90% observed once, and the top ten hold about 1.2%. General study findings and limits: Spike-wide vaccine-associated CD4 TCRs dominated at 160-218 and 743-854.

On this clone: Its antigen is as yet unknown.

J lost 7 bases, V lost 4 bases, and 12 bases had no gene match. The CDR3 covers 16 residues. Per germline, CDR1 SGHRS and CDR2 YFSETQ. J is TRBJ2-1 and V is TRBV5-1; TRBD2 matches at 9 bases. This TCR came from an adult in good health. The sequenced sample was peripheral blood, obtained on day 0 of AZD1222 vaccination. Here the CDR3 DNA reads TGCGCCAGCAGCCAAAGCGGGACTAGCAATTGGAATGAGCAGTTCTTC. The encoded protein is CASSQSGTSNWNEQFF.